This T cell receptor (beta chain) was profiled in a study of T cell repertoires in cytomegalovirus infection. About the research overall: Recently described HLA-C-restricted plus well-studied HLA-B-restricted CMV epitopes were used. Public signatures in TCR beta pointed to CMV infection and matching HLA type. Findings and caveats of the study: HLA-C-restricted, CMV-specific TCR beta clonotypes were dominant ex vivo. CMV carriers having the relevant HLA were flagged by cumulative public TCR beta family frequency.

TCRdb passed the reads through MiXCR, listing each CDR3 protein once. The sample has 60,000 to 75,000 distinct CDR3 sequences, roughly 28% seen once. This clonotype was recorded at least ten times. No antigen is known for it. With 8 bases clipped from V and 4 bases from J, the junction kept 11 bases outside the gene matches. CDR1 is SGHNT and CDR2 is YENEEA in the germline V gene. The CDR3 extends over 15 amino acids. This chain links TRBV11-3 with TRBJ2-1; 7 nucleotides align to TRBD1. The clonotype originates from a human donor in good health (CMV status not recorded). Some clones in this sample may be carry-over from other donors' samples. The sample here was CD8+ T cells from cultured PBMCs, taken from culture after CMV antigen stimulation. CDR3 in DNA: TGTGCCAGCGCGGTACCGGGACAGAGATACAATGAGCAGTTCTTC. Protein: CASAVPGQRYNEQFF.